These T cell receptor beta chains were read from a single sample in a study of T cells in Graves' hyperthyroidism and ophthalmopathy. TCRdb reprocessed the multiplex PCR reads with MiXCR, giving one entry per CDR3 protein. The sample yields around 360,000 distinct CDR3 sequences, 15% seen once. The sample taken for sequencing was blood. These receptor sequences come from a woman in her sixties or seventies with Graves' ophthalmopathy. Each CDR3 is given with its conserved first and last residue. Fields, in order: J gene, V gene, D gene, clone size, CDR3 protein, CDR3 DNA. The D gene is left open where the match is weak. Part of the rows lack a size; the others show once, few, many or a class for expanded clones.

TRBJ2-1 | TRBV19 | . | few | CASSIAGSIYNEQFF | TGTGCCAGTAGTATTGCGGGAAGTATCTACAATGAGCAGTTCTTC
TRBJ2-2 | TRBV9 | . | . | CASSPPQGRQGGTGELFF | TGTGCCAGCAGCCCACCCCAGGGGAGACAGGGAGGAACCGGGGAGCTGTTTTTT
TRBJ2-5 | TRBV20-1 | . | many | CSARPEETQYF | TGCAGTGCTAGACCAGAAGAGACCCAGTACTTC
TRBJ1-1 | TRBV20-1 | . | . | CSARLRGTAEAFF | TGCAGTGCTAGACTACGGGGGACCGCTGAAGCTTTCTTT
TRBJ1-5 | TRBV9 | TRBD1 | many | CASSDGQGVGPQHF | TGTGCCAGCAGCGACGGACAGGGTGTGGGGCCCCAGCATTTT
TRBJ2-7 | TRBV4-1 | TRBD2 | . | CASSSRTSGGTYEQYF | TGCGCCAGCAGCAGTAGGACTAGCGGAGGGACCTACGAGCAGTACTTC
TRBJ2-7 | TRBV18 | . | many | CASSHTPSYEQYF | TGTGCCAGCTCACATACACCGTCCTACGAGCAGTACTTC
TRBJ2-2 | TRBV7-9 | . | few | CASSLGRHYANTGELFF | TGTGCCAGCAGCTTAGGACGGCATTACGCGAACACCGGGGAGCTGTTTTTT
TRBJ2-1 | TRBV12-3/TRBV12-4 | . | few | CASSFRTDTYNEQFF | TGTGCCAGCAGTTTTCGGACGGACACCTACAATGAGCAGTTCTTC
TRBJ2-7 | TRBV20-1 | TRBD2 | . | CSAGTSGRAREQYF | TGCAGTGCTGGGACTAGCGGGAGGGCGAGGGAGCAGTACTTC
TRBJ1-5 | TRBV27 | . | few | CASSLLFDSNQPQHF | TGTGCCAGCAGTTTATTGTTTGATAGCAATCAGCCCCAGCATTTT
TRBJ1-5 | TRBV2 | . | many | CASSDRERRPQHF | TGTGCCAGCAGTGACAGGGAGCGTAGGCCCCAGCATTTT
TRBJ1-5 | TRBV28 | . | many | CASSFPHSGNQPQHF | TGTGCCAGCAGTTTTCCACATAGTGGCAATCAGCCCCAGCATTTT
TRBJ2-7 | TRBV27 | TRBD2 | many | CASSLAGGGGEQYF | TGTGCCAGCAGTTTGGCGGGAGGTGGTGGCGAGCAGTACTTC
TRBJ1-1 | TRBV3-1 | . | many | CASSRLGGTEAFF | TGTGCCAGCAGCCGCTTGGGAGGTACTGAAGCTTTCTTT
TRBJ2-1 | TRBV5-1 | . | . | CASSPGGARSYNEQFF | TGCGCCAGCAGCCCGGGCGGGGCCCGGTCCTACAATGAGCAGTTCTTC
TRBJ2-3 | TRBV7-9 | . | many | CASSFGGQVTDTQYF | TGTGCCAGCAGCTTTGGTGGTCAGGTCACAGATACGCAGTATTTT
TRBJ2-7 | TRBV20-1 | TRBD2 | few | CSARKPGTSGSYEQYF | TGCAGTGCTAGGAAACCCGGGACTAGCGGTTCCTACGAGCAGTACTTC
TRBJ1-6 | TRBV27 | . | many | CASSDSGTPYNSPLHF | TGTGCCAGCAGTGATTCCGGGACACCCTATAATTCACCCCTCCACTTT
TRBJ2-1 | TRBV2 | . | many | CASSEAGSSYNEQFF | TGTGCCAGCAGTGAAGCTGGGAGCTCCTACAATGAGCAGTTCTTC
TRBJ2-3 | TRBV4-1 | . | many | CASSQVERSKADTQYF | TGCGCCAGCAGCCAAGTGGAGCGATCCAAGGCAGATACGCAGTATTTT
TRBJ2-7 | TRBV29-1 | TRBD1 | many | CSVEDGQGVEQYF | TGCAGCGTTGAAGATGGACAGGGCGTTGAGCAGTACTTC
TRBJ2-4 | TRBV6-1 | TRBD1 | . | CASSRPGQSENIQYF | TGTGCCAGCAGCCGGCCGGGACAGAGCGAAAACATTCAGTACTTC
TRBJ1-5 | TRBV5-1 | . | many | CASSLAGGPGNQPQHF | TGCGCCAGCAGCTTGGCTGGGGGGCCGGGCAATCAGCCCCAGCATTTT